This T cell receptor (beta chain) was recovered during a study of vaccination and CD4 T cells after COVID-19 (dated 2022 in TCRdb). Regarding the complete study: Convalescent patients had a positive SARS-CoV-2 result on nasal swab PCR, and of these patients, several had mild disease and one had severe disease. Control cultures received a CEFX viral epitope pool as the positive control, an HIV-1 Nef peptide pool as the negative control, or no peptide. Post-COVID blood samples were collected from convalescent patients a median of roughly 100 days after diagnosis, with a range of roughly 35 to 170 days. In ten to eleven COVID-19 convalescent patients and 4 infection-naive healthy vaccine recipients, the spike-specific CD4+ TCR repertoire before mRNA vaccination was compared with the repertoire after mRNA vaccination. The convalescent cohort comprised six males and four females, including two Hispanic individuals, seven Caucasians, two Asians and one multiracial person. Participants got two doses of the Pfizer-BioNTech BNT162b2 vaccine (n=8) or two doses of the Moderna mRNA-1273 vaccine (n=2). The time from the second vaccine dose to post-vaccine blood sampling had a median of approximately 72 days and ranged from about 14 to 250 days. Culture stimuli were overlapping spike peptide pools from SARS-CoV-2 and from the common cold coronaviruses HCoV-NL63, HCoV-OC43 and HCoV-229E. On the study overall, not on this receptor specifically: Among the post-vaccine SARS-CoV-2-reactive clones in convalescent patients, a median roughly 85% showed up only after vaccination, which suggests vaccine-specific priming. Nearly all vaccine-specific clones in convalescent patients (304 of 307) were mono-reactive for SARS-CoV-2 spike rather than cross-reactive with common cold coronaviruses. Only a relatively small number of convalescent patients were included in the study, and early timepoints following natural infection were not analyzed. The median number of SARS-CoV-2-reactive clonotypes rose from approximately 20 after infection to roughly 40 after vaccination, but the change was not significant.

In the germline V gene (reference sequence), CDR1 corresponds to LNHDA and CDR2 to SQIVND. Clipping removes 5 bases from V and 7 bases from J, with 6 as the unmatched junction base count. CDR3 length: 15 amino acids, cysteine to phenylalanine. Of all the DNA, just the CDR3 is kept, 45 bases in frame from base 1. Library preparation employed PCR. DNA from cultured CD4+ T cells underwent TCR sequencing with the Oncomine TCR Beta short-read assay at the Johns Hopkins FTIC core. The QIAamp micro DNA kit was used to extract genomic DNA from the cultured CD4+ T cells. Oncomine TCR Beta libraries from cultured CD4+ T cells were pooled with unique dual indexes and sequenced on an Illumina iSeq 100. In the paper's pipeline: Non-productive sequences were removed, and CDR3s not starting with C, not ending with F or W, or shorter than 7 amino acids were discarded. Antigen-specific clonotypes were identified using the MANAFEST web application through comparison of peptide-stimulated wells with reference and other culture wells. An FDR below 0.05, an odds ratio above 5, and a productive frequency above 0.1% in at least two of three replicate wells were required for clones to be considered positive. A clonotype counted as cross-reactive if it showed significant expansion both in the SARS-CoV-2 spike wells and in at least one common cold coronavirus spike condition. Using R version 3.6.1, CDR3 homology was evaluated through Levenshtein distances (stringdist) along with unrooted phylogenetic trees (ape). TCRdb reprocessing: public reads trimmed at Q25 with fastp, clones called with MiXCR, in-frame beta chains kept. Identical CDR3 proteins give one entry, which carries the most common genes and DNA. What appears here as the V and J calls and clone size reflects TCRdb's work, not the paper's. In this sample the table shows over 11,000 distinct CDR3 sequences, around 24% of which occur a single time. Roughly a sixth of the sample is taken by the ten largest.

The sample holds a few counts of this clonotype. The target of this receptor is not known. No per-base quality is available; no much larger clone lies one base away. Explained via the paper, the treatment or condition label denotes: roughly 10-day PBMC culture with coronavirus spike peptide pools or control peptides (ViraFEST assay). To expand antigen-specific T cells with peptide pools and then pick out the expanded clonotypes through TCR sequencing, the study relied on the ViraFEST assay. The convalescent patients' positive SARS-CoV-2 PCR tests fell between March and December 2020, which was before the Alpha, Beta and Delta variants emerged in the United States. Each well held under 2.5 million PBMCs cultured in IMDM containing roughly 5% human AB serum and around 10 IU/ml IL-2, with about 9.1 ug/ml peptide pools added. Half of the culture medium was replaced with fresh IL-2-containing medium on days 3 and 7. CD4+ T cells were isolated after around 11 days of culture through negative selection using the EasySep CD4+ T cell isolation kit. Ficoll-Paque Plus gradient centrifugation was used to isolate PBMCs from whole blood, and the isolated PBMCs were then either used fresh or cryopreserved at -140C. Each culture condition was generally run in triplicate wells.

The starting material was CD4+ T cells from blood, cultured in vitro, obtained after SARS-CoV-2 vaccination. The TCR sequence derives from a human donor who had recovered from COVID-19. The V and J genes are TRBV19 and TRBJ2-6; TRBD1 matches 9 bases in the middle. The nucleotide sequence is TGTGCCAGTAGTGCCAGGACAGGGGAAGCCAACGTCCTGACTTTC. The translation is CASSARTGEANVLTF. The full variable domain, completed from the reference TRBV19 and TRBJ2-6 proteins outside the CDR3, reads DGGITQSPKYLFRKEGQNVTLSCEQNLNHDAMYWYRQDPGQGLRLIYYSQIVNDFQKGDIAEGYSVSREKKESFPLTVTSAQKNPTAFYLCASSARTGEANVLTFGAGSRLTVL.